This T cell receptor beta chain was captured by sequencing in a study of identifying expanded T cells in peripheral blood. Study-level findings and limits: Over two and four weeks, about 15 and 18 clones changed, versus roughly 1.2 between replicates.

The protocol was immunoSEQ multiplex PCR, while the TCRdb copy is restricted to in-frame clones and leaves out a portion. The table lists some 97,000 clones, 80% to 90% of them singletons. This clone was recorded only once. The antigen is unknown. The V gene's germline CDR1 is MNHEY and CDR2 SVGAGI. The CDR3 runs to 14 residues. With 2 bases clipped from V and 8 bases from J, the junction kept 5 bases outside the gene matches. Sequencing input: blood. The genes are TRBV6-5 and TRBJ1-5; 8 bases align to TRBD1. The TCR comes from a person between 18 and 75 years old in good health. In DNA form, the CDR3 reads TGTGCCAGCAGTTACGGCGCGACAGGGGAGCCCCAGCATTTT. Its protein is CASSYGATGEPQHF.